The clone carrying this T cell receptor beta chain showed up many times. RNA transcripts gave rise to amplified TCR beta CDR3 regions. HTBI primers were the set used in a first-round RT-PCR of the TCR CDR3. TCRdb analysed the multiplex PCR reads with MiXCR anew, one entry per CDR3 protein. This sample has approximately 590,000 distinct CDR3 sequences; more than 15% occur once, and the top ten carry 7.3%. The sample is drawn from a study of T cells in Graves' hyperthyroidism and ophthalmopathy. This CDR3 contains 15 residues. V was clipped by 2 bases and J by 1 base, with 9 bases between them. Germline V gene data show CDR1 as SGHDT and CDR2 as YYEEEE.

This receptor was taken from a woman aged 30 to 39 with Graves' hyperthyroidism. The chain uses TRBV5-6 and TRBJ2-2; D uncertain. Specimen: blood. The CDR3 sequence: CASSLLRENTGELFF. CDR3 coding DNA: TGTGCCAGCAGCTTATTGCGCGAGAACACCGGGGAGCTGTTTTTT.